Detailed here is one TCR beta chain. Its antigen is not identified. The sample comes from a study of cytomegalovirus exposure and HLA in healthy donors. Across the study: Unique TCR beta sequences numbering about 100 million came from approximately 180 million T cells in an earlier analysis.

The germline V gene has CDR1 SGDLS and CDR2 YYNGEE. This CDR3 is built from 13 residues. V was shortened by 0 bases and J by 5 bases, with 8 bases between the two germline ends. General study findings and limits: Several of the most significant clusters appeared linked to common viral pathogens, based on a later analysis. Reported performance of the classifier showed diagnosis of cytomegalovirus status with high specificity and sensitivity.

The PCR employed 60 Vbeta primers together with 13 Jbeta primers. Data came from immunoSEQ multiplex PCR; TCRdb stores just in-frame clones and leaves some out. The sample records 100,000 to 120,000 clones, 80% to 85% being singletons. In nominal health when sampled, donors likely had unrecorded immune exposures nonetheless. The sequence was obtained from a man under 40 in good health and CMV-seropositive. What was sequenced was PBMCs. V is TRBV9 and J is TRBJ2-5; TRBD2 is a possible D gene (5 bases). The CDR3 here is CASSVGWRETQYF. The CDR3 region has the DNA TGTGCCAGCAGCGTAGGGTGGAGGGAGACCCAGTACTTC.